This T cell receptor beta chain is from a study of blood T cell repertoires in COVID-19. The data were produced by immunoSEQ multiplex PCR, yet TCRdb's version contains in-frame clones alone and is incomplete. Among fewer than 500,000 clones listed, 85% to 90% were seen once. The sequencing sample was made of PBMCs or T cells enriched from blood (not recorded which). The source is a man under 40 who had recovered from COVID-19.

CDR3 sequence: CASSPGGSYEQYF. CDR3 coding DNA: TGTGCCAGCAGCCCGGGAGGCTCCTACGAGCAGTACTTC. The V and J genes are TRBV13 and TRBJ2-7; 7 bases fit TRBD2. This CDR3 is 13 amino acids long. Germline loops: CDR1 PRHDT, CDR2 FYEKMQ (reference sequence). After removal of 5 bases from V and 0 bases from J, the junction contained 1 base not matched to a gene.